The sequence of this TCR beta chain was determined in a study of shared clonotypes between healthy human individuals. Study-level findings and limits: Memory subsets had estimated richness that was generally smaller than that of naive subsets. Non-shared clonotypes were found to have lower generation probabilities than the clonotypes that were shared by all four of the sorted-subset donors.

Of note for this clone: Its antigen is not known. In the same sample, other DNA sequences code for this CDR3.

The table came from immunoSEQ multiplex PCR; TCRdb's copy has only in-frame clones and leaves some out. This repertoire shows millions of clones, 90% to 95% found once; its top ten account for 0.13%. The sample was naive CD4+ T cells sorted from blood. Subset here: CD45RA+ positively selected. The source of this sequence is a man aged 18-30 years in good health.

The CDR3 region is CASSSGTVNTEAFF. CDR3 in DNA: TGTGCCAGTAGTAGTGGGACAGTCAACACTGAAGCTTTCTTT. The chain carries TRBV19 and TRBJ1-1; 7 bases are a match to TRBD1. CDR1 is LNHDA and CDR2 is SQIVND in the germline V gene (reference sequence). The CDR3 covers 14 residues. J gave up 2 bases and V 4 bases, and 4 bases lay outside the gene matches. The full variable domain, its missing parts supplied by reference TRBV19 and TRBJ1-1, is DGGITQSPKYLFRKEGQNVTLSCEQNLNHDAMYWYRQDPGQGLRLIYYSQIVNDFQKGDIAEGYSVSREKKESFPLTVTSAQKNPTAFYLCASSSGTVNTEAFFGQGTRLTVV.